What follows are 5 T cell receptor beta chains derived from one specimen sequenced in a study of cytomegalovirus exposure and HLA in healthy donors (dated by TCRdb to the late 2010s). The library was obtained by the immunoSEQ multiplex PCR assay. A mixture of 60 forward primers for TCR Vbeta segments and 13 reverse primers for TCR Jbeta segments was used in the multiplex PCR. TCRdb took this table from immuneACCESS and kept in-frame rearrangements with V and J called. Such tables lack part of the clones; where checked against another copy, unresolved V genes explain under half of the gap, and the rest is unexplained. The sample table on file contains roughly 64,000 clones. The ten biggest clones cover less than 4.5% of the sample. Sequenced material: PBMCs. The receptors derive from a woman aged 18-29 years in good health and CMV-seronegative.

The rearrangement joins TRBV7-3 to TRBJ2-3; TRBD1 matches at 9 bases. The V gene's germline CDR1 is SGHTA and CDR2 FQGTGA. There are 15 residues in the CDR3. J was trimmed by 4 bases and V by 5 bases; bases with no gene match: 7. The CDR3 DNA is TGTGCCAGCAGCCCCGACAGGGGGGGGCCAGATACGCAGTATTTT. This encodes CASSPDRGGPDTQYF.

CDR3 nucleotides: TGCAGCGTTGGGGGGGGTTTTGGCTACACCTTC. It translates to CSVGGGFGYTF. This chain links TRBV29-1 with TRBJ1-2; possibly TRBD1 for D (5 bases). Trimming cost V 4 bases and J 7 bases, with 10 bases left between them. This CDR3 has 11 residues. In germline, CDR1 is SQVTM, CDR2 ANQGSEA.

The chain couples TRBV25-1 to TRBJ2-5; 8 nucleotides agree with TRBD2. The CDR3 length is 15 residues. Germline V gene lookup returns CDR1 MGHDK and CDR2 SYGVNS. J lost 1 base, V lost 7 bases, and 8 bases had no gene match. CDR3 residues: CASMVLAETQETQYF. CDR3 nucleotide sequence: TGTGCCAGCATGGTACTAGCGGAGACCCAAGAGACCCAGTACTTC.

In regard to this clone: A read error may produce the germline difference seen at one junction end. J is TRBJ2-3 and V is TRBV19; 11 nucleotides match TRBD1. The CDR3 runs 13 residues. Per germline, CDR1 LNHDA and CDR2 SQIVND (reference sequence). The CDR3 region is CASRTGGRDKQYF. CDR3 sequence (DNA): TGTGCCAGCCGGACAGGGGGCAGAGATAAGCAGTATTTT. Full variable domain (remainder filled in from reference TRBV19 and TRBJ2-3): DGGITQSPKYLFRKEGQNVTLSCEQNLNHDAMYWYRQDPGQGLRLIYYSQIVNDFQKGDIAEGYSVSREKKESFPLTVTSAQKNPTAFYLCASRTGGRDKQYFGPGTRLTVL.

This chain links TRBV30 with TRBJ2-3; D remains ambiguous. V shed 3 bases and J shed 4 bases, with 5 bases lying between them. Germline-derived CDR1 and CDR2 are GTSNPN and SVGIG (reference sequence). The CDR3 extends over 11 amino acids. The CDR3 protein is CAWSNSDTQYF. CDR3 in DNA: TGTGCCTGGAGCAATTCAGATACGCAGTATTTT. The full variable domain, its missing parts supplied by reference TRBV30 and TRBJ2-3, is SQTIHQWPATLVQPVGSPLSLECTVEGTSNPNLYWYRQAAGRGLQLLFYSVGIGQISSEVPQNLSASRPQDRQFILSSKKLLLSDSGFYLCAWSNSDTQYFGPGTRLTVL.